This T cell receptor beta chain emerged from a study of OX40 agonist ivuxolimab in advanced cancers. Study-level information: Three patients responded partially, comprising one with hepatocellular carcinoma and two with cutaneous melanoma.

In the case of this clone: Its specificity is unknown.

With 0 bases removed from V and 2 bases from J, the gap between germline ends came to 12 bases. The germline CDR1 and CDR2 sequences are SGHKS and YYEKEE (reference sequence). The CDR3 totals 15 residues. Study outcomes and limitations: The antigens recognized by the expanded peripheral T cells, that is their antigen specificity, were not determined. Individuals who were partial responders at 0.1-3.0 mg/kg had clonal expansion that ranked among the lowest.

Measured with immunoSEQ multiplex PCR; TCRdb has only the in-frame clones, and not every one. This table has about 82,000 clones, 75% to 90% appearing once. The source material was CD4+ or CD8+ T cells sorted from blood, sampled in a trial of the OX40 agonist ivuxolimab. The clonotype was recovered from an adult with an advanced solid tumor such as melanoma, head and neck, liver or kidney cancer. This chain links TRBV5-5 with TRBJ2-7; D is possibly TRBD2 (5 bases). The CDR3 sequence is CASSLGLAETYEQYF. In DNA, the CDR3 is TGTGCCAGCAGCTTGGGGCTAGCAGAGACCTACGAGCAGTACTTC.